This TCR beta chain was captured by sequencing in a study of CD8+ T cells in alopecia areata. Points from the study as a whole: Lesional scalp, notably in alopecia totalis/universalis, had clonality above that of normal scalp.

Reverse transcription of extracted RNA yielded cDNA, which provided the sequencing template. Data came from immunoSEQ multiplex PCR; TCRdb stores just in-frame clones and leaves some out. This table has some 120,000 clones, about 50% appearing once. Germline loops: CDR1 SNHLY, CDR2 FYNNEI. The CDR3 consists of 13 residues. V was trimmed by 4 bases and J by 5 bases, leaving 11 bases between them. To note about this clone: The antigen remains unidentified.

Specimens obtained from alopecia areata patients comprised lesional scalp punch biopsies and peripheral blood. Sorting of CD4+ and CD8+ T cells was performed on PBMCs. The source of this sequence is a human donor with alopecia areata. Sequences were obtained from NKG2D-low CD8+ T cells sorted from blood. This rearrangement joins TRBV2 to TRBJ2-5; no clear D. CDR3 DNA sequence: TGTGCCAGCAGTGCCTCCGCTGGGGAGACCCAGTACTTC. Translating gives CASSASAGETQYF.